The sequence of this T cell receptor beta chain was determined in a study of cytomegalovirus exposure and HLA in healthy donors. PCR was performed using 60 Vbeta and 13 Jbeta primers. The table came from immunoSEQ multiplex PCR; TCRdb's copy has only in-frame clones and leaves some out. The sample has tens of thousands of clones; approximately 67% are singletons. The CDR3 contains 15 residues. Germline V gene data show CDR1 as MNHEY and CDR2 as SVGAGI. V was trimmed by 8 bases and J by 3 bases, leaving 20 bases between them. This clone was observed a handful of times. The V call is TRBV6-5, the J call TRBJ2-7, with a possible D match to TRBD2 (5 bases). Sequenced sample: PBMCs. The source is a man in his forties in good health and CMV-seropositive. The CDR3 loop reads CASRPGSPGSYEQYF. The CDR3 DNA reads TGTGCCAGCCGCCCGGGAAGCCCGGGGAGCTACGAGCAGTACTTC.